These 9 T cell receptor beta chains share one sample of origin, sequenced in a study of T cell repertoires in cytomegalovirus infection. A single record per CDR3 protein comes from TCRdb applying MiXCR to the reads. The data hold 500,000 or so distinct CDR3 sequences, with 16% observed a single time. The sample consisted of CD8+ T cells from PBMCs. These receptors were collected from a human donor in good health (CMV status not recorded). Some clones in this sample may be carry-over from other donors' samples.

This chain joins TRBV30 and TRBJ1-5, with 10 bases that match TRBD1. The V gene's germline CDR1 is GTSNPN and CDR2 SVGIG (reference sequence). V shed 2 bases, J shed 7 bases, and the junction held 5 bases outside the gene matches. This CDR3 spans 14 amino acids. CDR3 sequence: CAWSPGQGRQPQHF. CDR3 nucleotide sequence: TGTGCCTGGAGTCCGGGACAGGGGAGGCAGCCCCAGCATTTT. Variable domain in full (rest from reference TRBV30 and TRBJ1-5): SQTIHQWPATLVQPVGSPLSLECTVEGTSNPNLYWYRQAAGRGLQLLFYSVGIGQISSEVPQNLSASRPQDRQFILSSKKLLLSDSGFYLCAWSPGQGRQPQHFGDGTRLSIL.

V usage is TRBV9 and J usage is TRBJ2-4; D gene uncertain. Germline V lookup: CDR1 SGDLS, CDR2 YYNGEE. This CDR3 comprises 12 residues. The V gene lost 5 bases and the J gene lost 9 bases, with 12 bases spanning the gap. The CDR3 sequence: CASSVGGGIQYF. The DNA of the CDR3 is TGTGCCAGCAGTGTTGGTGGTGGCATTCAGTACTTC.

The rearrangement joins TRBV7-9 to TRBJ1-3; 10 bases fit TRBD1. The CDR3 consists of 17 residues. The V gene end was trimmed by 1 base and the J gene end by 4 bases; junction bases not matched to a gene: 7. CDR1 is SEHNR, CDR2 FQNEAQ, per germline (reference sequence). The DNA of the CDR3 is TGTGCCAGCAGCTTAGGCGGGACAGGGGATTCAGGAAACACCATATATTTT. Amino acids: CASSLGGTGDSGNTIYF.

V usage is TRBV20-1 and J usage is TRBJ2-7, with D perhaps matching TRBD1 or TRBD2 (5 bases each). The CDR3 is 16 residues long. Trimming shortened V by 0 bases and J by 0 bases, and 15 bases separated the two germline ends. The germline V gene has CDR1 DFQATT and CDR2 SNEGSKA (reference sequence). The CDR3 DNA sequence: TGCAGTGCTAGAGATCTGGGGAGACAGAGCTCCTACGAGCAGTACTTC. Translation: CSARDLGRQSSYEQYF.

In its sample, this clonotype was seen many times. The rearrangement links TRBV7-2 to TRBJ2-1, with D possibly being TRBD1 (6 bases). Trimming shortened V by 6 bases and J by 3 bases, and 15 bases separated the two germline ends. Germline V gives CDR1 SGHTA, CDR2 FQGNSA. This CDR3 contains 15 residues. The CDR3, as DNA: TGTGCCAGCAGGAGTTCAGGGGTTCTCTACAATGAGCAGTTCTTC. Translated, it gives CASRSSGVLYNEQFF.

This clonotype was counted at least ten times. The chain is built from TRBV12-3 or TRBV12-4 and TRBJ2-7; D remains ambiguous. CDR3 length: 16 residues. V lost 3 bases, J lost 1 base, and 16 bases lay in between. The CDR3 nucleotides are TGTGCCAGCAGTTTTCCCCATCTAGGTGAATCCTACGAGCAGTACTTC. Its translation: CASSFPHLGESYEQYF.

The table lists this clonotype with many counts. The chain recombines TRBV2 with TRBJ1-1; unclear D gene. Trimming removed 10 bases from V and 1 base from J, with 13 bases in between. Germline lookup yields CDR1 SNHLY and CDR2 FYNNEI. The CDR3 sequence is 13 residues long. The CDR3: CATPTGTNTEAFF. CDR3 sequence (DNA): TGTGCCACCCCGACCGGTACGAACACTGAAGCTTTCTTT.

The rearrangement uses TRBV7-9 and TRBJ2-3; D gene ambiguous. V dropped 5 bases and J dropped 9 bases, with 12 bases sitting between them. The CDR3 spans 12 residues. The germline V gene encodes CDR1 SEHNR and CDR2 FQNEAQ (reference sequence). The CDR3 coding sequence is TGTGCCAGCAGCCACCTGGACGGGACGCAGTATTTT. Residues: CASSHLDGTQYF.

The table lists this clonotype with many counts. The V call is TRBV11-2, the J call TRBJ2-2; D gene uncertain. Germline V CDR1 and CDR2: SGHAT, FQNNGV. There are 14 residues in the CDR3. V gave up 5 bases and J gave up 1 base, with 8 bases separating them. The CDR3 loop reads CASSRPLNTGELFF. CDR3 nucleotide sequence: TGTGCCAGCAGCCGACCATTGAACACCGGGGAGCTGTTTTTT. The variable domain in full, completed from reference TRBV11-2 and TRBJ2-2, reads EAGVAQSPRYKIIEKRQSVAFWCNPISGHATLYWYQQILGQGPKLLIQFQNNGVVDDSQLPKDRFSAERLKGVDSTLKIQPAKLEDSAVYLCASSRPLNTGELFFGEGSRLTVL.